A selection of T cell receptor beta chains follows, all from one sample in a study of naive and memory T cell subsets. TCRdb reanalysed the UMI-ligation and nested PCR reads using MiXCR and keeps one entry per CDR3 protein. The sample lists around 40,000 distinct CDR3 sequences; about 14% were seen once. Sequencing was performed on effector memory CD4+ T cells from blood. The receptors shown here come from a human donor in good health. Each CDR3 is given with its conserved first and last residue. Fields, in order: J gene, V gene, CDR3 protein.

j_gene: TRBJ1-3; v_gene: TRBV30; CDR3aa: CAWSSTGYRNTIYF
j_gene: TRBJ2-7; v_gene: TRBV5-4; CDR3aa: CASSLDPSSSYEQYF
j_gene: TRBJ2-1; v_gene: TRBV28; CDR3aa: CASSEAARSEQFF
j_gene: TRBJ1-1; v_gene: TRBV20-1; CDR3aa: CSASRGTEAFF
j_gene: TRBJ1-1; v_gene: TRBV5-4; CDR3aa: CASSSRQGWDTEAFF
j_gene: TRBJ1-1; v_gene: TRBV29-1; CDR3aa: CSVQNTEAFF
j_gene: TRBJ2-1; v_gene: TRBV5-1; CDR3aa: CASSLGGLAGGPTREQFF
j_gene: TRBJ1-5; v_gene: TRBV29-1; CDR3aa: CSVEVNPGSRQPQHF
j_gene: TRBJ1-6; v_gene: TRBV3-1; CDR3aa: CASRLETGNSPLHF
j_gene: TRBJ2-2; v_gene: TRBV6-5; CDR3aa: CASSYDAGANTGELFF
j_gene: TRBJ2-7; v_gene: TRBV7-8; CDR3aa: CASSLLPYEQYF
j_gene: TRBJ1-1; v_gene: TRBV29-1; CDR3aa: CSAQGWGTEAFF
j_gene: TRBJ2-3; v_gene: TRBV20-1; CDR3aa: CSAYKLREEMYF
j_gene: TRBJ2-5; v_gene: TRBV7-9; CDR3aa: CASELKETQYF
j_gene: TRBJ2-1; v_gene: TRBV6-2/TRBV6-3; CDR3aa: CASSSSSNEQFF
j_gene: TRBJ2-1; v_gene: TRBV29-1; CDR3aa: CSASEGGTSPHF
j_gene: TRBJ2-7; v_gene: TRBV7-2; CDR3aa: CASTPPGGSYEQYF
j_gene: TRBJ2-4; v_gene: TRBV7-9; CDR3aa: CASSLERLANIQYF
j_gene: TRBJ2-7; v_gene: TRBV7-2; CDR3aa: CASSLDRGRASKQYF
j_gene: TRBJ2-3; v_gene: TRBV2; CDR3aa: CASSNRDVSTDTQYF
j_gene: TRBJ1-4; v_gene: TRBV20-1; CDR3aa: CSARPWTGRDEKLFF
j_gene: TRBJ1-1; v_gene: TRBV4-1; CDR3aa: CASSPSGQGGLNTEAFF
j_gene: TRBJ1-3; v_gene: TRBV6-6; CDR3aa: CASRNSGNTIYF
j_gene: TRBJ2-7; v_gene: TRBV7-2; CDR3aa: CASSSGRSAYEQYF
j_gene: TRBJ2-5; v_gene: TRBV7-8; CDR3aa: CASSFRVSQTQYF
j_gene: TRBJ2-1; v_gene: TRBV20-1; CDR3aa: CSAVRTSGSRGYEQFF
j_gene: TRBJ2-7; v_gene: TRBV4-1; CDR3aa: CASSQPLTSLTPYEQYF
j_gene: TRBJ2-1; v_gene: TRBV6-4; CDR3aa: CASSDSAVGADEQFF
j_gene: TRBJ2-7; v_gene: TRBV27; CDR3aa: CASSSDGGGTYEQYF
j_gene: TRBJ2-3; v_gene: TRBV20-1; CDR3aa: CSASFAGGGTDTQYF
j_gene: TRBJ2-7; v_gene: TRBV18; CDR3aa: CASSQTRVGRTANSYEQYF
j_gene: TRBJ2-2; v_gene: TRBV30; CDR3aa: CAWSAPTGVVTGELFF
j_gene: TRBJ1-1; v_gene: TRBV2; CDR3aa: CASSPQQGIEAFF
j_gene: TRBJ1-5; v_gene: TRBV11-3; CDR3aa: CASSFNSVQPQHF
j_gene: TRBJ2-1; v_gene: TRBV6-2/TRBV6-3; CDR3aa: CASSYYREGNEQFF
j_gene: TRBJ2-1; v_gene: TRBV7-8; CDR3aa: CASSWGLPTYNEQFF
j_gene: TRBJ1-2; v_gene: TRBV5-1; CDR3aa: CASSPYRGRDGYTF
j_gene: TRBJ1-4; v_gene: TRBV2; CDR3aa: CASDLQGAIVEKLFF
j_gene: TRBJ2-2; v_gene: TRBV4-3; CDR3aa: CASSLQGSVTGELFF
j_gene: TRBJ1-1; v_gene: TRBV12-3/TRBV12-4; CDR3aa: CASSNREQEAFF
j_gene: TRBJ2-2; v_gene: TRBV11-2; CDR3aa: CASSCTSPGELFF
j_gene: TRBJ2-3; v_gene: TRBV6-6; CDR3aa: CASSGGRQFSTDTQYF
j_gene: TRBJ2-3; v_gene: TRBV13; CDR3aa: CASSSGRPRPTQYF
j_gene: TRBJ1-4; v_gene: TRBV5-5; CDR3aa: CASTSGSPQGKLFF
j_gene: TRBJ2-7; v_gene: TRBV7-6; CDR3aa: CASSLLGDEQYF
j_gene: TRBJ2-5; v_gene: TRBV7-2; CDR3aa: CASSGRLGAQYF
j_gene: TRBJ1-1; v_gene: TRBV6-6; CDR3aa: CASSGQGARRGVAFF
j_gene: TRBJ2-1; v_gene: TRBV12-5; CDR3aa: CASGLSPGGSSYNEQFF
j_gene: TRBJ2-7; v_gene: TRBV7-2; CDR3aa: CASSLVGQGLDEQYF